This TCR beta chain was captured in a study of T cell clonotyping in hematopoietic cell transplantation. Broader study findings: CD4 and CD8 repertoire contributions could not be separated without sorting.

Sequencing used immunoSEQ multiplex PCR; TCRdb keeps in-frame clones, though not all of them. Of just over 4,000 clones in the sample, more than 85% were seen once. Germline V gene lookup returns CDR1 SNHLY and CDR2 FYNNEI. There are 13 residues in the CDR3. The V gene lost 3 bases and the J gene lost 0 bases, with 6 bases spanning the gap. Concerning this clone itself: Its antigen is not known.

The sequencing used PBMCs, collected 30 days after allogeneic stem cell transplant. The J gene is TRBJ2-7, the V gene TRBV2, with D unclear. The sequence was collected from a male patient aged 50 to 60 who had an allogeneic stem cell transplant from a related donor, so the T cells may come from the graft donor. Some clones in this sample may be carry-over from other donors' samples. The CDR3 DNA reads TGTGCCAGCAGTGAGGGGAACTCCTACGAGCAGTACTTC. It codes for CASSEGNSYEQYF.